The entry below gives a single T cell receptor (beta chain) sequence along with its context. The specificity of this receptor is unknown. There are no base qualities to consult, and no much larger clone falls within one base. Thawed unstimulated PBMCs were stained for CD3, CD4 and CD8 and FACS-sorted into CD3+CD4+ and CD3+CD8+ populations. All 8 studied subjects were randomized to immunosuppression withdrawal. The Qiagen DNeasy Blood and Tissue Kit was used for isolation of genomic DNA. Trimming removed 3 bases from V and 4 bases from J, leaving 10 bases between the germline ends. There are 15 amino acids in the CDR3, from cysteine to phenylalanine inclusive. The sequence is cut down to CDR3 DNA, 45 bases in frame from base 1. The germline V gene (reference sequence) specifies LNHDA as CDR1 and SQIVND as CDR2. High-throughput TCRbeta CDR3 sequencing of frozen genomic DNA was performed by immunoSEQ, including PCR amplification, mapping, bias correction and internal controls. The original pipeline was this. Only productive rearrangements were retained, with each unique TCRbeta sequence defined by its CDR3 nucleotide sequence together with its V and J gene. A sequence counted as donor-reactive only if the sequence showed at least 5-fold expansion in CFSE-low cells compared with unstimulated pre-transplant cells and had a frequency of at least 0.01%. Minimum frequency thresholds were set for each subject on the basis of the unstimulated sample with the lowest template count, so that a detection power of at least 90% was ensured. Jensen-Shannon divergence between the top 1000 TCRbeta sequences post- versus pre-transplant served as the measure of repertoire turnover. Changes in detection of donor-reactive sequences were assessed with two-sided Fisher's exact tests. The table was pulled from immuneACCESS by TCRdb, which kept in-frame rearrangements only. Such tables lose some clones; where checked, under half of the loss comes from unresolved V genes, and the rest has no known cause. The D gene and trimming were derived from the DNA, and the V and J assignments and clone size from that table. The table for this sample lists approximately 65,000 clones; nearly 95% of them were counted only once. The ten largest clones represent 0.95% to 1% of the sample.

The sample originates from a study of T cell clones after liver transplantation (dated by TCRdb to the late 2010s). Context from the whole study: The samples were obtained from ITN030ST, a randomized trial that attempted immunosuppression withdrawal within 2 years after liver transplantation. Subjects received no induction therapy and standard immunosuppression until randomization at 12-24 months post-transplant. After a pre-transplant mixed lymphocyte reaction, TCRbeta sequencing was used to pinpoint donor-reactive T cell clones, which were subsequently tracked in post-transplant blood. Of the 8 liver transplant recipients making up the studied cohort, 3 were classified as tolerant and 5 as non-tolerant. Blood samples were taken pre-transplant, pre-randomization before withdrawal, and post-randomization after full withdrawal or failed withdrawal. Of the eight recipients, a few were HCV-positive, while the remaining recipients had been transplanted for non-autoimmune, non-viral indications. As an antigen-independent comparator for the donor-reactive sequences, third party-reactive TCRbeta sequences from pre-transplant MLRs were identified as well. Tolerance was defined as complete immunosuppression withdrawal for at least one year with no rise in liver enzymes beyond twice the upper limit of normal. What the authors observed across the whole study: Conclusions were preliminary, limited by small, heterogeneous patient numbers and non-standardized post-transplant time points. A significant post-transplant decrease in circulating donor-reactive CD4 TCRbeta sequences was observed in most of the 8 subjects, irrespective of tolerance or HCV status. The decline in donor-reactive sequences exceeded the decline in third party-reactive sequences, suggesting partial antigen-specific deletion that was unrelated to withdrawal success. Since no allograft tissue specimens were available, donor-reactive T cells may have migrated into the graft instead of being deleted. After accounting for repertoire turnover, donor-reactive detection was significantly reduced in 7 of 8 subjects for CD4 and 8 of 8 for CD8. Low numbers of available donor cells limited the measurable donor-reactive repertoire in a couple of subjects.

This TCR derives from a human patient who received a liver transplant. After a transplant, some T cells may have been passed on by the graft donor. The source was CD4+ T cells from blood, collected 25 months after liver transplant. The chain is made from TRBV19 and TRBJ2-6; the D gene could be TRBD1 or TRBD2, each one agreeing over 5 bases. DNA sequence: TGTGCCAGTAGTATCGTGGGACCCGGGGCCAACGTCCTGACTTTC. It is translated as CASSIVGPGANVLTF.